This T cell receptor beta chain emerged from a study of blood T cells in healthy people across ages. Primed by a sample-barcoded 5' primer and a J-beta primer mix, a second PCR proceeded for 7 to 11 cycles. TCRdb recomputed calls from the 5' RACE reads with MiXCR, one row per CDR3 protein. The sample lists some 800,000 distinct CDR3 sequences, around 45% occurring once. After removal of 6 bases from V and 4 bases from J, the junction contained 6 bases not matched to a gene. Germline lookup yields CDR1 ENHRY and CDR2 SYGVKD. The CDR3 has 14 amino acids. This clonotype was picked up a small number of times.

Sequenced input: blood. The V and J genes are TRBV10-3 and TRBJ2-3; 8 bases match TRBD1. The origin of this receptor is a man between 60 and 70 years old in good health. The CDR3 spells CAISLTGAPDTQYF. In DNA form, the CDR3 reads TGTGCCATCAGCTTGACAGGGGCCCCAGATACGCAGTATTTT.